The rows below give T cell receptor beta chains drawn from one sample of a study of T-cell memory formation after mild COVID-19. TCRdb re-called the 5' RACE reads through MiXCR, storing one row per CDR3 protein. The sample lists 280,000 or so distinct CDR3 sequences; 7% to 10% were seen once. The sample consisted of PBMCs or a T cell subset sorted from them (not recorded which). These receptors came from a young man who had mild COVID-19 (a few samples of this study predate the infection). Cell type and time point are not known. Each CDR3 is given with its conserved first and last residue. A D gene is named only where the DNA matches it firmly. Clone size is stated in some rows and not others, as once, few, many or a class when expanded.

TRBJ1-1 - - TRBV7-2 CASSQGFLAFF TGTGCCAGCAGCCAGGGGTTTTTGGCTTTCTTT
TRBJ2-3 TRBD2 - TRBV5-1 CASSPTSGGVSDTQYF TGCGCCAGCAGCCCAACTAGCGGGGGGGTATCAGATACGCAGTATTTT
TRBJ2-3 TRBD2 few TRBV13 CASSPRGALGGDTQYF TGTGCCAGCAGCCCGCGGGGGGCCCTGGGTGGAGATACGCAGTATTTT
TRBJ1-1 - few TRBV12-3/TRBV12-4 CATGRSWEAFF TGTGCCACAGGGAGGAGCTGGGAAGCTTTCTTT
TRBJ2-3 TRBD2 few TRBV24-1 CATSDGGASDTQYF TGTGCCACCAGTGACGGGGGGGCATCAGATACGCAGTATTTT
TRBJ1-2 - many TRBV6-5 CASRQGSNYGYTF TGTGCCAGCAGACAGGGTTCTAACTATGGCTACACCTTC
TRBJ1-6 - few TRBV12-3/TRBV12-4 CASSLRGGSPLHF TGTGCCAGCAGTTTAAGGGGGGGTTCACCCCTCCACTTT
TRBJ2-5 - - TRBV27 CASGKRRGDQETQYF TGTGCCAGCGGAAAGAGGAGGGGCGACCAAGAGACCCAGTACTTC
TRBJ2-1 TRBD2 - TRBV20-1 CSARPFDRAGSSYNEQFF TGCAGTGCTAGACCTTTCGACAGAGCGGGGAGCTCCTACAATGAGCAGTTCTTC
TRBJ2-5 - many TRBV7-2 CASSFSVETQYF TGTGCCAGCAGCTTTTCAGTGGAGACCCAGTACTTC
TRBJ2-3 - few TRBV20-1 CSAYLAVLSTDTQYF TGCAGTGCTTACTTGGCGGTCCTTAGCACAGATACGCAGTATTTT
TRBJ2-7 TRBD1 - TRBV5-1 CASSLLDRGQGEQYF TGCGCCAGCAGCTTGCTGGACAGGGGGCAGGGGGAGCAGTACTTC
TRBJ2-5 - few TRBV7-9 CATMQKKTIQETQYF TGTGCCACCATGCAGAAGAAGACCATTCAAGAGACCCAGTACTTC
TRBJ1-1 - many TRBV12-3/TRBV12-4 CASSSGTSGYTKAFF TGTGCCAGCAGTTCCGGGACATCCGGATATACTAAGGCTTTCTTT
TRBJ2-5 - - TRBV11-2 CASSLGVDSRERGTQYF TGTGCCAGCAGCTTAGGGGTGGACAGTAGGGAGAGAGGGACCCAGTACTTC
TRBJ2-5 TRBD1 many TRBV7-2 CASSLGTGETQYF TGTGCCAGCAGCTTGGGGACAGGGGAGACCCAGTACTTC
TRBJ1-5 - few TRBV6-1 CASTDGGGDQPQHF TGTGCCAGCACCGATGGGGGGGGCGATCAGCCCCAGCATTTT
TRBJ1-1 - few TRBV5-1 CASSLWVGSDTEAFF TGCGCCAGCAGCTTGTGGGTAGGGAGCGACACTGAAGCTTTCTTT
TRBJ1-1 TRBD1 - TRBV7-2 CASSIEGARSEAFF TGTGCCAGCAGCATCGAGGGGGCTCGTAGTGAAGCTTTCTTT
TRBJ2-7 TRBD2 many TRBV10-3 CAIRTGGSYEQYF TGTGCCATCAGGACGGGGGGCTCCTACGAGCAGTACTTC
TRBJ2-3 - few TRBV5-6 CASAVSRGTQYF TGTGCCAGCGCCGTTTCCCGGGGTACGCAGTATTTT
TRBJ1-2 TRBD1 few TRBV9 CASSVGGRDSPYGYTF TGTGCCAGCAGCGTAGGGGGTCGGGACAGCCCCTATGGCTACACCTTC
TRBJ2-3 - many TRBV7-3 CASSRFQGDTQYF TGTGCCAGCAGCCGTTTCCAGGGAGATACGCAGTATTTT
TRBJ2-5 - - TRBV20-1 CSASTEGRQETQYF TGCAGTGCTAGTACAGAAGGGAGACAAGAGACCCAGTACTTC
TRBJ2-7 TRBD2 many TRBV7-2 CASSLTSGGYEQYF TGTGCCAGCAGCTTAACTAGCGGGGGTTACGAGCAGTACTTC
TRBJ2-7 TRBD1 - TRBV6-5 CASSYFHQTGPYEQYF TGTGCCAGCAGTTACTTCCACCAGACAGGGCCCTACGAGCAGTACTTC
TRBJ2-1 - - TRBV10-3 CAISEAGSYNEQFF TGTGCCATCAGTGAGGCAGGTTCCTACAATGAGCAGTTCTTC
TRBJ1-1 TRBD1 - TRBV7-9 CASSSDRGPTEAFF TGTGCCAGCAGCAGTGACAGGGGGCCCACTGAAGCTTTCTTT
TRBJ1-2 - few TRBV9 CASSVGREDYGYTF TGTGCCAGCAGCGTAGGCAGGGAGGACTATGGCTACACCTTC
TRBJ2-1 - - TRBV6-5 CASSCEGRSSYNEQFF TGTGCCAGCAGTTGCGAAGGACGGAGCTCCTACAATGAGCAGTTCTTC
TRBJ2-7 - few TRBV5-1 CASSWALDSEQYF TGCGCCAGCAGCTGGGCCCTAGATTCCGAGCAGTACTTC
TRBJ1-2 - few TRBV5-1 CASSLEKGYGYTF TGCGCCAGCAGCTTGGAGAAAGGCTATGGCTACACCTTC
TRBJ1-5 - - TRBV27 CASSLSYQPPGPQHF TGTGCCAGCAGTTTATCGTACCAGCCTCCGGGGCCCCAGCATTTT
TRBJ1-5 - few TRBV6-2/TRBV6-3 CASSYPGNLLGYSNQPQHF TGTGCCAGCAGTTACCCGGGGAATCTCCTAGGCTATAGCAATCAGCCCCAGCATTTT
TRBJ1-5 - few TRBV27 CASSRRGDLSNQPQHF TGTGCCAGCAGCCGCCGGGGAGACCTTAGCAATCAGCCCCAGCATTTT
TRBJ2-7 - - TRBV7-9 CASSLPGDYEQYF TGTGCCAGCAGCTTGCCAGGGGACTACGAGCAGTACTTC
TRBJ2-1 - - TRBV18 CASSPLPGSSYNEQFF TGTGCCAGCTCACCGCTACCCGGGAGCTCCTACAATGAGCAGTTCTTC
TRBJ2-3 - few TRBV20-1 CSARDLGTTDTQYF TGCAGTGCTAGAGATCTGGGCACCACAGATACGCAGTATTTT
TRBJ1-5 TRBD1 - TRBV24-1 CATSDPRTGSNQPQHF TGTGCCACCAGTGATCCGCGGACAGGGAGCAATCAGCCCCAGCATTTT
TRBJ2-4 TRBD2 few TRBV4-1 CASSQVMGGAKNIQYF TGCGCCAGCAGCCAAGTGATGGGGGGGGCCAAAAACATTCAGTACTTC
TRBJ2-5 - few TRBV4-3 CASSQDAQVGTQYF TGCGCCAGCAGCCAAGATGCGCAGGTTGGGACCCAGTACTTC